A single T cell receptor beta chain is shown here with its context. This clonotype was picked up a small number of times. This clone's antigen is unknown. Base-call qualities are not available, and no considerably larger clone is one nucleotide away. V is shortened by 2 bases, J by 4 bases, and the region joining them spans 9 bases. The CDR3 has 15 amino acids, counting the end cysteine and phenylalanine. The kept DNA is CDR3 alone, 45 bases in frame from the first base. Via the germline V gene (reference sequence), CDR1 is LNHNV and CDR2 YYDKDF. This sample was taken from a study of identical twins (TCRdb year 2016). In terms of the full investigation: The study deep-sequenced TCR alpha and beta repertoires from monozygotic twins, unrelated adults of various ages and cord blood to test whether fetal clonotypes persist. To rule out contamination, the twin experiments were replicated at different times with different library preparation protocols. General conclusions and limits of the study: Fewer insertions were carried by abundant cord blood beta clonotypes, a similar but weaker trend appeared in young adult naive repertoires, and no such trend appeared in memory repertoires. In beta out-of-frame sequences, excess twin sharing was weaker, because having fewer shared sequences lowered the signal-to-noise ratio. Because the same donors could not be followed over many years, the conclusions depended on cross-sectional statistical analysis. Out-of-frame TCR alpha sharing in monozygotic twins was systematically underestimated by recombination models, whereas sharing between unrelated individuals was in agreement with the recombination models. Invariant T cells such as MAIT and iNKT could partly confound zero-insertion analyses, although diverse VJ usage argued against such confounding for most clonotypes. Compared with coincidental sharing between unrelated individuals, out-of-frame TCR alpha sequences shared between twins showed an excess of sequences with low generation probability.

Only healthy Caucasian donors were included. The twin cohort comprised three pairs of female monozygotic twins, all aged roughly 18 to 29 years. Positive isolation kits from Invitrogen were used to isolate CD4+ and CD8+ T cell populations. Library prep was done by 5' RACE. The sample was run on an Illumina HiSeq 2000. Template switching introduced a universal primer binding site; the final cDNA contained a unique molecular identifier, enabling accurate counting of TCR cDNA molecules. Specific primers in the conserved constant-segment region were used to synthesize first-strand cDNA for TCR alpha and beta chains. Each cDNA library was double barcoded, with a SMART-Mk sample barcode plus Illumina barcodes, to control for contamination. TruSeq adapter sequences and Illumina sample barcodes were added in two successive PCR steps. TCR alpha and beta cDNA libraries were sequenced on the Illumina HiSeq platform with custom primers. Under the source paper's analysis protocol: MiGEC processed the raw reads to extract unique molecular identifiers, while MiXCR was used to determine the CDR3 positions. Recombination models were inferred per individual with the repgenHMM and IGoR tools using an EM algorithm. Shared clonotypes were analyzed with the tcR package in R, and sharing was normalized by the product of cloneset sizes. Out-of-frame nonproductive sequences were analyzed to study raw recombination free of thymic and clonal selection effects. The public reads were reprocessed in TCRdb via fastp at Q25 and MiXCR, keeping in-frame beta chains. Rows are combined by CDR3 protein, so each entry shows the most common genes and DNA. These V and J calls derive from TCRdb rather than the authors' analysis. The sample includes around 490,000 distinct CDR3 sequences, with 20% to 25% observed a single time. Roughly 0.5% of the sample is in the top ten clones.

Another study also made use of these data, one on yellow fever vaccine responses in identical twins. As the second publication notes: According to the authors, in identical twins the way T cells responded to vaccination appeared partly convergent and partly personalized. In the study, vaccine-responding T cell clones were precisely tracked in identical twins.

This receptor was taken from a woman younger than 35 in good health. The chain links TRBV15 with TRBJ1-6; the best D guess is TRBD1, with 5 bases matching. The sample was CD4+ T cells sorted from blood. The sequence in DNA is TGTGCCACCAGCAGATCACGACAGTATAATTCACCCCTCCACTTT. The resulting protein is CATSRSRQYNSPLHF.